This section outlines one TCR beta chain sequence together with its context. The antigen remains unidentified. Donors came from a validation cohort of over a hundred subjects, distinct from the first 666-subject cohort. Repertoires were generated with immunoSEQ multiplex PCR, while TCRdb's copy carries only in-frame clones and drops some. The table includes 250,000 or so clones, around 87% detected once. The sample belongs to a study of cytomegalovirus exposure and HLA in healthy donors. Study-wide findings and caveats: Reports credit the classifier with highly specific, highly sensitive diagnosis of cytomegalovirus status. The tendency of first-cohort TCR clusters to co-occur in the 100 to 150 validation repertoires was identified by a subsequent analysis.

This TCR derives from a woman aged 18-29 years in good health and CMV-seronegative. Input material: PBMCs.

For the CDR3, the DNA is TGCGCCAGCAGCCCCAGGGTTCCAGATACGCAGTATTTT. Its translation is CASSPRVPDTQYF. J is TRBJ2-3 and V is TRBV5-1, with D possibly matching TRBD1 (5 bases). Germline values: CDR1 SGHRS, CDR2 YFSETQ. The V end was cut by 4 bases, the J end by 4 bases, with 10 bases between. The CDR3 has 13 residues.